One sample yielded the 20 T cell receptor beta chains listed below, sequenced in a study of CD8 T cells in ankylosing spondylitis. These receptors have no identified antigens. TCRdb re-derived calls from the 5' RACE reads in MiXCR, one entry per CDR3 protein. Here the sample spans roughly 700,000 distinct CDR3 sequences, around a fifth being singletons. Whole-study findings and limits: Characteristic, it appeared, of ankylosing spondylitis blood was a TCR beta motif of roughly 8 highly homologous variants.

The specimen sequenced was blood, either unsorted or a sorted T cell fraction (not recorded which). All receptors come from a male donor with ankylosing spondylitis.

V gene TRBV7-9 combines with J gene TRBJ2-3; TRBD1 matches 7 bases. The CDR3 is 15 amino acids. Trimming removed 1 base from V and 2 bases from J; junction bases left unmatched: 3. The V gene's germline CDR1 is SEHNR and CDR2 FQNEAQ (reference sequence). The chain's CDR3 is CASSLGQGVTDTQYF. The CDR3 DNA follows: TGTGCCAGCAGCTTAGGACAGGGAGTCACAGATACGCAGTATTTT.

This clonotype showed up just a few times. The chain carries TRBV6-2 or TRBV6-3 and TRBJ1-4; no firm D call. Trimming left V 5 bases short and J 0 bases short, with 16 bases between. CDR1 is MNHEY and CDR2 is SVGEGT in the germline V gene. This CDR3 is 17 amino acids long. CDR3 region: CASSTPHNLATNEKLFF. The CDR3 region has the DNA TGTGCCAGCAGTACCCCTCATAACCTTGCAACTAATGAAAAACTGTTTTTT.

This chain connects TRBV7-8 to TRBJ2-2; D is uncertain. V was cut by 8 bases and J by 6 bases, with 7 bases left in between. The CDR3 runs 11 residues. Per germline, CDR1 SGHVS and CDR2 FQNEAQ. The CDR3 DNA is TGTGCCAGCCCCGGTCCCGGGGAGCTGTTTTTT. Translated: CASPGPGELFF.

This chain connects TRBV9 to TRBJ2-1; 10 nucleotides line up with TRBD2. J was trimmed by 7 bases and V by 0 bases; bases with no gene match: 13. Germline loops: CDR1 SGDLS, CDR2 YYNGEE. The CDR3 extends over 18 amino acids. DNA for the CDR3: TGTGCCAGCAGCGTAGTGGCTAGCGGGAGAACCAAGGGGAATGAGCAGTTCTTC. Translated, it gives CASSVVASGRTKGNEQFF. The entire variable domain, with the rest obtained from reference TRBV9 and TRBJ2-1, is as follows: DSGVTQTPKHLITATGQRVTLRCSPRSGDLSVYWYQQSLDQGLQFLIQYYNGEERAKGNILERFSAQQFPDLHSELNLSSLELGDSALYFCASSVVASGRTKGNEQFFGPGTRLTVL.

This clonotype was observed a few times. The gene calls are TRBV5-1 and TRBJ2-7; unclear D gene. Trimming took 0 bases from V and 0 from J, leaving 10 bases between them. The CDR3 extends over 15 amino acids. Germline V gene sequence: CDR1 SGHRS, CDR2 YFSETQ. CDR3 loop: CASSLVPMNSYEQYF. CDR3 DNA sequence: TGCGCCAGCAGCTTGGTGCCAATGAACTCCTACGAGCAGTACTTC.

This CDR3 is CASRLNGPAVLTF. CDR3 DNA sequence: TGTGCCAGCAGGTTGAACGGACCCGCCGTCCTGACTTTC. The rearrangement joins TRBV12-3 or TRBV12-4 to TRBJ2-6; D not resolved. The V gene lost 6 bases and the J gene lost 12 bases, with 15 bases spanning the gap. The CDR3 runs 13 residues.

V usage is TRBV7-2 and J usage is TRBJ1-1; D might be TRBD1 (5 bases). Germline CDR1 SGHTA, CDR2 FQGNSA. CDR3 length: 14 residues. The V gene lost 4 bases and the J gene lost 6 bases, with 15 bases spanning the gap. Written as DNA, the CDR3 is TGTGCCAGCAGCTATCTAGGGAGGGGACCTGAAGCTTTCTTT. The encoded protein is CASSYLGRGPEAFF.

The chain is built from TRBV5-1 and TRBJ2-7, with 11 bases identical to TRBD1. The CDR3 totals 14 residues. Trimming took 4 bases from V and 6 from J; bases not matched to a gene: 6. The germline gives CDR1 SGHRS, CDR2 YFSETQ. In DNA, the CDR3 is TGCGCCAGCAGCCTCTGGACAGGGGGCGGCGAGCAGTACTTC. It is translated as CASSLWTGGGEQYF. The whole variable domain, filled in from reference TRBV5-1 and TRBJ2-7, reads KAGVTQTPRYLIKTRGQQVTLSCSPISGHRSVSWYQQTPGQGLQFLFEYFSETQRNKGNFPGRFSGRQFSNSRSEMNVSTLELGDSALYLCASSLWTGGGEQYFGPGTRLTVT.

In its sample, this clonotype was seen a few times. The chain uses TRBV27 and TRBJ2-7; D might be TRBD1 (6 bases). Germline V CDR1 and CDR2: MNHEY, SMNVEV (reference sequence). V shed 4 bases and J shed 2 bases, with 12 bases lying between them. This CDR3 has 14 amino acids. The CDR3 protein is CASSSQGITYEQYF. As DNA, the CDR3 is TGTGCCAGCAGTTCGCAGGGGATCACCTACGAGCAGTACTTC.

The chain recombines TRBV3-1 with TRBJ1-5; weak D call: TRBD1 (5 bases). Trimming shortened V by 5 bases and J by 7 bases, and 12 bases separated the two germline ends. Germline V gene data show CDR1 as LGHDT and CDR2 as YNNKEL (reference sequence). The CDR3 covers 13 residues. The DNA of the CDR3 is TGTGCCAGCAGCTACAGGCCTGGGCAGCCCCAGCATTTT. Residues: CASSYRPGQPQHF.

This clonotype was observed many times. The chain uses TRBV18 and TRBJ2-2; D unresolved. Germline loops: CDR1 KGHSH, CDR2 LQKENI. V lost 8 bases and J lost 0, with 10 bases in between. The CDR3 loop spans 14 amino acids. Written as DNA, the CDR3 is TGTGCCAGCAGTCCAGGACCGAACACCGGGGAGCTGTTTTTT. This gives the protein CASSPGPNTGELFF.

This clonotype was found a few times. V usage is TRBV12-3 or TRBV12-4 and J usage is TRBJ1-1; 7 positions agree with TRBD1. The V gene end was trimmed by 3 bases and the J gene end by 4 bases; junction bases not matched to a gene: 5. The CDR3 contains 14 residues. CDR3 region: CASSLKGGATEAFF. Written as DNA, the CDR3 is TGTGCCAGCAGTTTGAAAGGGGGCGCCACTGAAGCTTTCTTT.

This clonotype was recorded a few times. This chain links TRBV14 with TRBJ2-1; the D gene could be TRBD1 or TRBD2 (6 bases each). This CDR3 comprises 14 residues. Germline V gives CDR1 SGHDN, CDR2 FVKESK. The germline V and J ends were trimmed by 3 bases and 6 bases, with 12 bases remaining between them. CDR3 sequence: CASSHLGGRNEQFF. The DNA of the CDR3 is TGTGCCAGCAGCCATCTCGGGGGCCGCAATGAGCAGTTCTTC. Full variable domain (missing parts from reference TRBV14 and TRBJ2-1): EAGVTQFPSHSVIEKGQTVTLRCDPISGHDNLYWYRRVMGKEIKFLLHFVKESKQDESGMPNNRFLAERTGGTYSTLKVQPAELEDSGVYFCASSHLGGRNEQFFGPGTRLTVL.

This chain uses TRBV24-1 with TRBJ2-5; D may be TRBD2 (6 bases). V dropped 4 bases and J dropped 4 bases, with 9 bases sitting between them. There are 13 residues in the CDR3. In germline, CDR1 is KGHDR, CDR2 SFDVKD. The CDR3 is CATSELGGETQYF. CDR3 nucleotides: TGTGCCACCAGTGAACTCGGGGGAGAGACCCAGTACTTC.

The CDR3 DNA sequence: TGTGCCAGCAGCCTCCTCGGCGCAGGGGAGTACCAAGAGACCCAGTACTTC. Translation gives CASSLLGAGEYQETQYF. This chain uses TRBV4-2 with TRBJ2-5, with D possibly being TRBD1 (6 bases). Per the germline V gene, CDR1 is LGHNA and CDR2 is YNFKEQ. CDR3 length equals 17 residues. Trimming left V 4 bases short and J 0 bases short, with 18 bases between.

The chain recombines TRBV29-1 with TRBJ2-1, with 8 bases that match TRBD1. There are 13 residues in the CDR3. V trimming: 7 bases; J trimming: 6 bases; junction bases outside the gene matches: 8. The germline gives CDR1 SQVTM, CDR2 ANQGSEA. The CDR3 sequence: CSAGQGGVNEQFF. In DNA form, the CDR3 reads TGCAGCGCCGGACAGGGAGGCGTCAATGAGCAGTTCTTC.

The rearrangement joins TRBV12-3 or TRBV12-4 to TRBJ2-5, with 7 bases matching TRBD1. The CDR3 has 14 amino acids. J lost 1 base, V lost 5 bases, and 4 bases had no gene match. DNA for the CDR3: TGTGCCAGCAGTCCGACAGGGCCCCAAGAGACCCAGTACTTC. Residues: CASSPTGPQETQYF.

This clonotype was detected only a few times. The V and J genes are TRBV20-1 and TRBJ1-1; 8 positions match TRBD1. The CDR3 runs 14 residues. V lost 0 bases to trimming and J lost 5 bases; unmatched junction nucleotides: 5. Germline values: CDR1 DFQATT, CDR2 SNEGSKA (reference sequence). The DNA of the CDR3 is TGCAGTGCTAGAGACGTAGACAGGGGAACTGAAGCTTTCTTT. This gives the protein CSARDVDRGTEAFF.

V gene TRBV20-1 combines with J gene TRBJ2-5, with 7 bases matching TRBD2. V trimming: 1 base; J trimming: 5 bases; junction bases outside the gene matches: 4. Germline CDR1 reads DFQATT; CDR2 reads SNEGSKA (reference sequence). CDR3 length equals 13 residues. CDR3 in DNA: TGCAGTGCTAGAGTCGGTAGCGGGGAGACCCAGTACTTC. As protein: CSARVGSGETQYF.

This clonotype was detected ten times or more. The chain employs TRBV6-2 or TRBV6-3 and TRBJ2-6; D uncertain. CDR1 is MNHEY and CDR2 is SVGEGT in the germline V gene. V lost 0 bases and J lost 2, with 20 bases in between. This CDR3 contains 20 residues. The CDR3 DNA reads TGTGCCAGCAGTTACTCGAGTTGGAAGGGTCAAGGCCCTGGGGCCAACGTCCTGACTTTC. This gives the protein CASSYSSWKGQGPGANVLTF.